What follows are 8 T cell receptor beta chains derived from one specimen sequenced in a study of T cell responses to AZD1222 COVID-19 vaccine. Produced via immunoSEQ multiplex PCR; TCRdb's table is partial and in-frame only. The sample shows some 170,000 clones, around 90% of them seen only once. Sequencing was performed on peripheral blood, taken on day 0 of AZD1222 vaccination. Receptor source: an adult in good health.

The V gene is TRBV5-1, the J gene TRBJ1-4; TRBD1 might be the D (6 bases). The CDR3 length is 16 residues. Germline loops: CDR1 SGHRS, CDR2 YFSETQ. V lost 9 bases and J lost 8, with 26 bases in between. In DNA form, the CDR3 reads TGCGCCAACCTGGGCAGGGTCGTAGGGGGGAGGGAAAAACTGTTTTTT. Its protein product is CANLGRVVGGREKLFF.

The chain recombines TRBV7-9 with TRBJ1-2; D call uncertain. This CDR3 is built from 18 residues. CDR1 SEHNR and CDR2 FQNEAQ come from the germline V gene (reference sequence). Trimming pared 3 bases from V and 0 bases from J, leaving 20 bases between. CDR3 DNA sequence: TGTGCCAGCAGCTTTACTGGGAGTTCAGCCCATACTAACTATGGCTACACCTTC. Amino acids: CASSFTGSSAHTNYGYTF.

CDR3 sequence reads: CASSLLGDKSYEQYF. The CDR3 nucleotides are TGTGCCAGCAGTTTATTGGGGGACAAGTCCTACGAGCAGTACTTC. The chain couples TRBV27 to TRBJ2-7; D perhaps matches TRBD1 (6 bases). The CDR3 runs 15 residues. Germline V gene lookup returns CDR1 MNHEY and CDR2 SMNVEV (reference sequence). V was shortened by 1 base and J by 1 base, with 11 bases between the two germline ends.

The V gene is TRBV19, the J gene TRBJ2-5; 13 bases map to TRBD2. This CDR3 is 16 amino acids long. CDR1 is LNHDA and CDR2 is SQIVND in the germline V gene (reference sequence). V trimming: 5 bases; J trimming: 5 bases; junction bases outside the gene matches: 8. CDR3 coding DNA: TGTGCCAGTAGTTTCGGACTAGCGGGAGTGGGGGAGACCCAGTACTTC. This translates into CASSFGLAGVGETQYF.

This clone has a handful of counts. V usage is TRBV28 and J usage is TRBJ1-4; D gene unclear. Deletions cut 5 bases from V and 3 bases from J, with 7 bases between. The V gene's germline CDR1 is MDHEN and CDR2 SYDVKM. The CDR3 runs 13 residues. CDR3 sequence reads: CASSTDPNEKLFF. The CDR3 coding sequence is TGTGCCAGCAGTACAGACCCTAATGAAAAACTGTTTTTT. Filled out from reference TRBV28 and TRBJ1-4, the complete variable domain reads DVKVTQSSRYLVKRTGEKVFLECVQDMDHENMFWYRQDPGLGLRLIYFSYDVKMKEKGDIPEGYSVSREKKERFSLILESASTNQTSMYLCASSTDPNEKLFFGSGTQLSVL.

This chain links TRBV5-1 with TRBJ2-2; tentatively, D is TRBD1 or TRBD2 (5 bases each). Germline V gene lookup returns CDR1 SGHRS and CDR2 YFSETQ. With 4 bases removed from V and 5 bases from J, the gap between germline ends came to 18 bases. The CDR3 contains 16 residues. CDR3 amino acids: CASSLDGDPRTGELFF. For the CDR3, the DNA is TGCGCCAGCAGCCTTGATGGGGACCCCCGTACCGGGGAGCTGTTTTTT.

On this clone: One junction end disagrees with the germline gene, perhaps due to a read error. The chain couples TRBV12-5 to TRBJ1-2; D not certain. This CDR3 is 8 amino acids long. Per germline, CDR1 LGHNT and CDR2 FRNRAP. Here the CDR3 reads CASVEFAF. The CDR3 coding sequence is TGTGCTAGTGTAGAGTTCGCCTTC. Using reference TRBV12-5 and TRBJ1-2 for the parts outside the CDR3, the full variable domain is DARVTQTPRHKVTEMGQEVTMRCQPILGHNTVFWYRQTMMQGLELLAYFRNRAPLDDSGMPKDRFSAEMPDATLATLKIQPSEPRDSAVYFCASVEFAFGSGTRLTVV.

The CDR3 nucleotides read TGTGCCAGCTCTCGGGACCGGGCAGCTCTTAATGAAAAACTGTTTTTT. Translation gives CASSRDRAALNEKLFF. J is TRBJ1-4 and V is TRBV18; D possibly corresponds to TRBD1 (5 bases). Germline CDR1 is KGHSH and CDR2 is LQKENI. This CDR3 spans 16 amino acids. V lost 6 bases and J lost 4, with 18 bases in between.